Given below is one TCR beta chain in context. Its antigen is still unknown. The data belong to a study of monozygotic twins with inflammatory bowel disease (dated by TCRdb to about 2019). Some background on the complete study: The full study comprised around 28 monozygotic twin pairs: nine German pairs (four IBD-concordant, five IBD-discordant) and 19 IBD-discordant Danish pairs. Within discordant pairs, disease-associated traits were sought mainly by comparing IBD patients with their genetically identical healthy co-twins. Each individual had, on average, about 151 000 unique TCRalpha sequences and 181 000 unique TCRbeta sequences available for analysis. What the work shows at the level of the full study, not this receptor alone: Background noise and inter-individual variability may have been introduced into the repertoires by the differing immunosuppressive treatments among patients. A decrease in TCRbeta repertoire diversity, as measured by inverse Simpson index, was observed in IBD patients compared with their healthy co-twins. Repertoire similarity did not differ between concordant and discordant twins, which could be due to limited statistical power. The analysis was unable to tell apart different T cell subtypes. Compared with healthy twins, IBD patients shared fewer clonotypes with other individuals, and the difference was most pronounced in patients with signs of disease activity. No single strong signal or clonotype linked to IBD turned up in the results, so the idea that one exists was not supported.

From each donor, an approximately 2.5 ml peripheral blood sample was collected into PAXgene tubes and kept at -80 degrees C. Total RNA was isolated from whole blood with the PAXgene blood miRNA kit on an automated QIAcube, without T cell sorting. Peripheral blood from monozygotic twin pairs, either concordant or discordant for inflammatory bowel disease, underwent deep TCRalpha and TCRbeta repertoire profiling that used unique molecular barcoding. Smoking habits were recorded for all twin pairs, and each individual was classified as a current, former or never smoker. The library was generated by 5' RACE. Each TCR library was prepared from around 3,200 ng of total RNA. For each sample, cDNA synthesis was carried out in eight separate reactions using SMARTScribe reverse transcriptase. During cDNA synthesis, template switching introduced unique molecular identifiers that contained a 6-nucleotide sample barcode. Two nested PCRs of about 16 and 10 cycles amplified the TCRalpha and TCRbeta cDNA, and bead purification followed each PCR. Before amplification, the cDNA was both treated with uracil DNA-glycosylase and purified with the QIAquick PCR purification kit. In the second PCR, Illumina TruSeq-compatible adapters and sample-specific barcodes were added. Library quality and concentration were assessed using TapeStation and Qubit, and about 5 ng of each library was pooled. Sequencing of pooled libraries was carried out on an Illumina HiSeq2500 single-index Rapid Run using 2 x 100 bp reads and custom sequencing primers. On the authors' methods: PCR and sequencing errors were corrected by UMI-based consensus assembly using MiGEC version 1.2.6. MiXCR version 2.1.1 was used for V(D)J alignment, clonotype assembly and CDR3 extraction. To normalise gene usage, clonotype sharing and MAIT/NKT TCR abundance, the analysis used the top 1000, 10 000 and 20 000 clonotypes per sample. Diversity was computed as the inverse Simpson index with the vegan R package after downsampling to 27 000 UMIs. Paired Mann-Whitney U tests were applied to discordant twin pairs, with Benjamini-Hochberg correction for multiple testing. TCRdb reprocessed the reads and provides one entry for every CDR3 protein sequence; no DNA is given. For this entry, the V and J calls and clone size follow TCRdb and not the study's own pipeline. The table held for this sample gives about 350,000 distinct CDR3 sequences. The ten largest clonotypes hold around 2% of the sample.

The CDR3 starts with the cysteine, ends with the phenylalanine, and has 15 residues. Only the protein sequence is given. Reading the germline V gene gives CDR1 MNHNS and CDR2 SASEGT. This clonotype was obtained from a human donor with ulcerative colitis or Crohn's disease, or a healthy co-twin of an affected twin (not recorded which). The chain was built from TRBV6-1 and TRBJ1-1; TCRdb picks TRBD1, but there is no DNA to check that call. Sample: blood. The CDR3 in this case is CASRGRGWGPTEAFF.